This TCR beta chain was identified in a study of T cells in Graves' hyperthyroidism and ophthalmopathy. The TCR beta CDR3 regions underwent amplification using RNA transcripts as the source. The TCR CDR3 first-round RT-PCR relied on the HTBI primer set. A single record per CDR3 protein comes from TCRdb applying MiXCR to the multiplex PCR reads. The sample has about 360,000 distinct CDR3 sequences, approximately 15% seen once. Study results and limitations: Blood also showed most of the thyroid clonotypes that were expanded above 0.001.

This clonotype appeared many times. Its antigen is not known. This sequence was found in a man under 40 with Graves' hyperthyroidism that later progressed to Graves' ophthalmopathy. The sample was blood.

DNA of the CDR3: TGTGCCAGCAGTTTAGAGGGCTTCGGGTTCACTGAAGCTTTCTTT. Protein product: CASSLEGFGFTEAFF. V is TRBV27 and J is TRBJ1-1; D is ambiguous. Germline V lookup: CDR1 MNHEY, CDR2 SMNVEV (reference sequence). This CDR3 contains 15 residues. V gave up 2 bases and J gave up 4 bases, with 14 bases separating them.